The 31 T cell receptor beta chains given below trace back to one sample, sequenced in a study of neoadjuvant anti-PD-1 for oral cavity cancer. TCRdb's table, derived via immunoSEQ multiplex PCR, lists solely in-frame clones and lacks some. The data show 60,000 to 75,000 clones, more than 60% seen once. This specimen consisted of PBMCs, obtained before nivolumab (anti-PD-1) treatment. The receptors shown here come from a person aged 40 to 85 with oral cavity squamous cell carcinoma.

The rearrangement joins TRBV2 to TRBJ1-3, with D uncertain. The CDR3 contains 15 residues. Trimming left V 7 bases short and J 0 bases short, with 13 bases between. Per germline, CDR1 SNHLY and CDR2 FYNNEI. The CDR3 sequence: CASTPGRASGNTIYF. DNA for the CDR3: TGTGCCAGCACCCCCGGACGAGCCTCTGGAAACACCATATATTTT.

This clone was counted a single time. The V call is TRBV29-1, the J call TRBJ1-2, with D possibly TRBD1 on 5 matching bases. The germline CDR1 and CDR2 sequences are SQVTM and ANQGSEA. This CDR3 contains 12 residues. The germline V and J ends were trimmed by 2 bases and 7 bases, with 11 bases remaining between them. CDR3 in amino acids: CSVEIGAGGYTF. The CDR3 DNA follows: TGCAGCGTTGAAATAGGGGCAGGTGGCTACACCTTC.

The sample holds one count of this clone. The chain uses TRBV6-6 and TRBJ1-6; a possible D gene is TRBD1 (5 bases). Deletions cut 8 bases from V and 5 bases from J, with 10 bases between. CDR1 is MNHNY and CDR2 is SVGAGI in the germline V gene (reference sequence). The CDR3 is 13 amino acids. The CDR3 here is CASRGVDNSPLHF. The CDR3, as DNA: TGTGCCAGCCGGGGCGTAGATAATTCACCCCTCCACTTT.

The chain recombines TRBV11-3 with TRBJ2-2; 7 positions match TRBD1. Per the germline V gene, CDR1 is SGHNT and CDR2 is YENEEA. The length of the CDR3 is 15 residues. The trim removed 5 bases at V and 1 base at J, leaving 4 bases unmatched. CDR3 sequence (DNA): TGTGCCAGCAGCACTGGGGACAGGAACACCGGGGAGCTGTTTTTT. It encodes CASSTGDRNTGELFF.

The chain combines TRBV19 with TRBJ2-1; D may be TRBD2 (6 bases). Germline V gene data show CDR1 as LNHDA and CDR2 as SQIVND (reference sequence). The CDR3 is 15 residues long. V lost 6 bases and J 8 bases, leaving 20 bases between the germline ends. The CDR3 loop reads CASRPLAWGSDEQFF. In DNA, the CDR3 is TGTGCCAGTAGGCCCCTAGCGTGGGGGAGCGATGAGCAGTTCTTC.

This chain links TRBV19 with TRBJ2-2; 10 nucleotides line up with TRBD1. The CDR3 loop spans 18 amino acids. Germline V gives CDR1 LNHDA, CDR2 SQIVND (reference sequence). V lost 3 bases to trimming and J lost 3 bases; unmatched junction nucleotides: 10. The CDR3 bases are TGTGCCAGTAGTATTGCCCGGCCGGGGACAGGGGACACCGGGGAGCTGTTTTTT. Amino acids: CASSIARPGTGDTGELFF. Based on the CDR3 plus reference TRBV19 and TRBJ2-2, the full variable domain is DGGITQSPKYLFRKEGQNVTLSCEQNLNHDAMYWYRQDPGQGLRLIYYSQIVNDFQKGDIAEGYSVSREKKESFPLTVTSAQKNPTAFYLCASSIARPGTGDTGELFFGEGSRLTVL.

V is TRBV5-6 and J is TRBJ2-5, with D perhaps assigned TRBD1 or TRBD2 (5 bases each). The CDR3 totals 17 residues. The germline gives CDR1 SGHDT, CDR2 YYEEEE. The V gene lost 3 bases and the J gene lost 0 bases, with 18 bases spanning the gap. For the CDR3, the DNA is TGTGCCAGCAGCTCCAGGGTCTCAGGGACGTACCAAGAGACCCAGTACTTC. It yields the protein CASSSRVSGTYQETQYF.

This clone showed up many times. V gene TRBV4-1 combines with J gene TRBJ1-1; perhaps TRBD1 as D (5 bases). Per germline, CDR1 MGHRA and CDR2 YSYEKL. The CDR3 contains 16 residues. Trimming cost V 0 bases and J 2 bases, with 13 bases left between them. The CDR3 region has the DNA TGCGCCAGCAGCCAAGATCAGGGTTCAAGAAACACTGAAGCTTTCTTT. It translates to CASSQDQGSRNTEAFF.

The rearrangement joins TRBV27 to TRBJ1-1; TRBD1 matches at 9 bases. V trimming: 7 bases; J trimming: 4 bases; junction bases outside the gene matches: 4. CDR3 length: 13 residues. Germline CDR1 MNHEY, CDR2 SMNVEV (reference sequence). In DNA form, the CDR3 reads TGTGCCAGCAAGGGGACAGGGACCACTGAAGCTTTCTTT. This encodes CASKGTGTTEAFF.

This clone was seen just once. V usage is TRBV7-2 and J usage is TRBJ2-3; D perhaps matches TRBD2 (5 bases). CDR3 length equals 14 residues. Germline V gene sequence: CDR1 SGHTA, CDR2 FQGNSA. The ends were cut back, 5 bases at V and 0 bases at J, with 9 bases in the middle. In DNA form, the CDR3 reads TGTGCCAGCAGCGAGCCTAGCAGCACAGATACGCAGTATTTT. It specifies CASSEPSSTDTQYF.

The table lists this clone with a few counts. J is TRBJ2-2 and V is TRBV10-1, with TRBD1 matching over 7 bases. Germline trimming cut 7 bases from V and 0 bases from J; bases unmatched to any gene: 5. The CDR3 is 15 residues long. Germline V gene sequence: CDR1 WNHNN, CDR2 SYGVQD (reference sequence). The CDR3, as DNA: TGCGCCAGCACCATGGACAGGACGAACACCGGGGAGCTGTTTTTT. It yields the protein CASTMDRTNTGELFF.

The chain carries TRBV10-3 and TRBJ2-1; perhaps TRBD1 as D (6 bases). Trimming stripped 2 bases from V and 12 bases from J, with 17 bases between. The CDR3 loop spans 14 amino acids. Germline CDR1 ENHRY, CDR2 SYGVKD. CDR3 region: CAISESGQWIWQFF. CDR3 nucleotides: TGTGCCATCAGTGAGAGCGGACAGTGGATCTGGCAGTTCTTC.

The V and J genes are TRBV27 and TRBJ2-2, with D possibly matching TRBD1 (6 bases). The germline gives CDR1 MNHEY, CDR2 SMNVEV (reference sequence). V lost 7 bases to trimming and J lost 2 bases, with 17 bases between them. CDR3 length equals 16 residues. CDR3 nucleotides: TGTGCCAGCAACCCGGCCGGGACATATAACACCGGGGAGCTGTTTTTT. Translation gives CASNPAGTYNTGELFF.

DNA for the CDR3: TGTGCCAGCAGCGTAGCGCAGCGGGAGCAGTTCTTC. Its translation: CASSVAQREQFF. The chain combines TRBV9 with TRBJ2-1, with D maybe TRBD2 (5 bases). The CDR3 is 12 residues long. The germline gives CDR1 SGDLS, CDR2 YYNGEE. Trimming shortened V by 0 bases and J by 10 bases, and 8 bases separated the two germline ends.

This clone was seen repeatedly, ten times or more. V gene TRBV7-9 combines with J gene TRBJ2-7; the D is unclear. V lost 6 bases and J 7 bases, leaving 10 bases between the germline ends. CDR3 length: 11 residues. CDR1 is SEHNR and CDR2 is FQNEAQ in the germline V gene (reference sequence). CDR3 loop: CASRGSLEQYF. The DNA for the CDR3 is TGTGCCAGCAGGGGGTCCCTTGAGCAGTACTTC. Supplemented by reference TRBV7-9 and TRBJ2-7, the full variable domain reads DTGVSQNPRHKITKRGQNVTFRCDPISEHNRLYWYRQTLGQGPEFLTYFQNEAQLEKSRLLSDRFSAERPKGSFSTLEIQRTEQGDSAMYLCASRGSLEQYFGPGTRLTVT.

The chain carries TRBV2 and TRBJ1-2; a possible D gene is TRBD1 (6 bases). Germline V gene lookup returns CDR1 SNHLY and CDR2 FYNNEI. Trimming removed 5 bases from V and 5 bases from J, with 18 bases in between. This CDR3 is built from 15 residues. The CDR3 loop reads CASSSGRGSRYGYTF. The CDR3 bases are TGTGCCAGCAGTTCGGGAAGGGGGAGTCGATATGGCTACACCTTC.

This chain connects TRBV5-1 to TRBJ2-3; 9 nucleotides align to TRBD2. This CDR3 spans 14 amino acids. Germline V gene data show CDR1 as SGHRS and CDR2 as YFSETQ. The ends lost 0 bases at V and 11 bases at J; junction bases unmatched: 7. Here the CDR3 reads CASSLDSGGRLQYF. The CDR3 region has the DNA TGCGCCAGCAGCTTGGATAGCGGGGGACGCCTGCAGTATTTT. Full variable domain (remainder filled in from reference TRBV5-1 and TRBJ2-3): KAGVTQTPRYLIKTRGQQVTLSCSPISGHRSVSWYQQTPGQGLQFLFEYFSETQRNKGNFPGRFSGRQFSNSRSEMNVSTLELGDSALYLCASSLDSGGRLQYFGPGTRLTVL.

This clone was counted a few times. The V call is TRBV28, the J call TRBJ1-6; no clear D. The CDR3 has 15 amino acids. The V end lost 3 bases, the J end lost 7 bases, and 13 bases lay between the germline ends. CDR1 and CDR2 (germline): MDHEN, SYDVKM. The CDR3 spells CASSFVGGRNSPLHF. As DNA, the CDR3 is TGTGCCAGCAGTTTTGTCGGCGGCAGAAATTCACCCCTCCACTTT.

This chain links TRBV9 with TRBJ1-1; 9 bases map to TRBD1. The CDR3 runs 14 residues. With V trimmed by 3 bases and J by 2 bases, 2 bases remained unmatched. CDR1 is SGDLS, CDR2 YYNGEE, per germline. Here the CDR3 reads CASSGGQGNTEAFF. CDR3 DNA: TGTGCCAGCAGCGGGGGACAGGGCAACACTGAAGCTTTCTTT. Based on the CDR3 plus reference TRBV9 and TRBJ1-1, the full variable domain is DSGVTQTPKHLITATGQRVTLRCSPRSGDLSVYWYQQSLDQGLQFLIQYYNGEERAKGNILERFSAQQFPDLHSELNLSSLELGDSALYFCASSGGQGNTEAFFGQGTRLTVV.

The rearrangement links TRBV5-1 to TRBJ2-2; TRBD2 might be the D (5 bases). The V end was cut by 2 bases, the J end by 4 bases, with 9 bases between. This CDR3 contains 14 residues. Germline V gene lookup returns CDR1 SGHRS and CDR2 YFSETQ. For the CDR3, the DNA is TGCGCCAGCAGCTTACTAGTCCCCACCGGGGAGCTGTTTTTT. Its translation is CASSLLVPTGELFF.

This chain connects TRBV7-6 to TRBJ1-5; D not resolved. Trimming removed 3 bases from V and 0 bases from J, with 9 bases in between. This CDR3 is built from 15 residues. CDR1 is SGHVS and CDR2 is FNYEAQ in the germline V gene. The CDR3 protein is CASSLDGSSNQPQHF. CDR3 in DNA: TGTGCCAGCAGCTTGGACGGATCTAGCAATCAGCCCCAGCATTTT.

The V gene is TRBV7-3, the J gene TRBJ2-5, with TRBD2 matching over 7 bases. The ends lost 1 base at V and 5 bases at J; junction bases unmatched: 7. There are 15 residues in the CDR3. CDR1 SGHTA and CDR2 FQGTGA come from the germline V gene. CDR3 sequence: CASSLKGWEGETQYF. For the CDR3, the DNA is TGTGCCAGCAGCTTAAAGGGGTGGGAGGGGGAGACCCAGTACTTC.

The V call is TRBV2, the J call TRBJ1-5; no clear D. Germline V gene data show CDR1 as SNHLY and CDR2 as FYNNEI. The CDR3 is 14 residues long. V shed 10 bases and J shed 1 base, with 14 bases lying between them. CDR3 nucleotides: TGTGCCACTTGGACCGGAGGGAGCAATCAGCCCCAGCATTTT. This translates into CATWTGGSNQPQHF.

This clone was counted a single time. V and J are TRBV6-5 and TRBJ1-2; D is uncertain. Trimming removed 5 bases at V and 10 bases at J, with 20 bases between. Germline V gives CDR1 MNHEY, CDR2 SVGAGI. The CDR3 has 14 amino acids. This chain's CDR3 is CASSPDPSKKDYTF. In DNA form, the CDR3 reads TGTGCCAGCAGTCCAGACCCCTCCAAAAAAGACTACACCTTC.

The gene calls are TRBV30 and TRBJ1-1; the D gene is possibly TRBD1 (6 bases). The CDR3 extends over 11 amino acids. Germline loops: CDR1 GTSNPN, CDR2 SVGIG (reference sequence). V lost 3 bases, J lost 5 bases, and 7 bases lay in between. The CDR3 nucleotides read TGTGCCTGGAGAGGACAGACTGAAGCTTTCTTT. It translates to CAWRGQTEAFF. The variable domain in full, with the rest retrieved from reference TRBV30 and TRBJ1-1, is SQTIHQWPATLVQPVGSPLSLECTVEGTSNPNLYWYRQAAGRGLQLLFYSVGIGQISSEVPQNLSASRPQDRQFILSSKKLLLSDSGFYLCAWRGQTEAFFGQGTRLTVV.

This rearrangement joins TRBV11-2 to TRBJ2-1, with 10 positions matching TRBD1. There are 15 residues in the CDR3. The germline gives CDR1 SGHAT, CDR2 FQNNGV. With V trimmed by 1 base and J by 7 bases, 4 bases remained unmatched. CDR3 in DNA: TGTGCCAGCAGCTTAGTTAGACAGGGGGCAAATGAGCAGTTCTTC. Amino acids: CASSLVRQGANEQFF.

The chain couples TRBV25-1 to TRBJ1-1; 7 bases agree with TRBD1. Germline V lookup: CDR1 MGHDK, CDR2 SYGVNS. The V and J ends lost 4 bases and 5 bases, in that order; junction bases with no gene match: 7. The CDR3 is made up of 14 amino acids. The CDR3 coding sequence is TGTGCCAGCAGTGCACAGGGGACGGGGACTGAAGCTTTCTTT. It translates to CASSAQGTGTEAFF.

The genes are TRBV7-9 and TRBJ1-2; 8 bases line up with TRBD1. With 2 bases clipped from V and 6 bases from J, the junction kept 5 bases outside the gene matches. In germline, CDR1 is SEHNR, CDR2 FQNEAQ (reference sequence). The CDR3 length is 14 residues. Here the CDR3 DNA reads TGTGCCAGCAGCTTACCAGGGGGCGGGAATGGCTACACCTTC. Translation gives CASSLPGGGNGYTF.

J is TRBJ2-5 and V is TRBV28; TRBD1 is a possible D gene (6 bases). Trimming took 5 bases from V and 5 from J, leaving 15 bases between them. The CDR3 is made up of 14 amino acids. Per germline, CDR1 MDHEN and CDR2 SYDVKM. CDR3: CASSPYREQETQYF. CDR3 nucleotide sequence: TGTGCCAGCAGTCCCTACAGGGAACAGGAGACCCAGTACTTC.

This chain links TRBV19 with TRBJ1-1; perhaps TRBD1 as D (6 bases). The V end lost 6 bases, the J end lost 6 bases, and 17 bases lay between the germline ends. The CDR3 extends over 14 amino acids. Germline V lookup: CDR1 LNHDA, CDR2 SQIVND (reference sequence). In DNA form, the CDR3 reads TGTGCCAGTAGGATACAGGGAGGTTTCTCTGAAGCTTTCTTT. Translating it yields CASRIQGGFSEAFF. Full variable domain (rest looked up from reference TRBV19 and TRBJ1-1): DGGITQSPKYLFRKEGQNVTLSCEQNLNHDAMYWYRQDPGQGLRLIYYSQIVNDFQKGDIAEGYSVSREKKESFPLTVTSAQKNPTAFYLCASRIQGGFSEAFFGQGTRLTVV.

The rearrangement uses TRBV7-2 and TRBJ1-1, with D possibly TRBD1 on 5 matching bases. CDR1 and CDR2 from the germline V gene are SGHTA and FQGNSA. This CDR3 contains 14 residues. Trimming took 3 bases from V and 6 from J, leaving 14 bases between them. The CDR3 DNA reads TGTGCCAGCAGCTTCTCAGCAGGGAGTGCTGAAGCTTTCTTT. This encodes CASSFSAGSAEAFF. Together with reference TRBV7-2 and TRBJ1-1, the CDR3 gives the full variable domain: GAGVSQSPSNKVTEKGKDVELRCDPISGHTALYWYRQSLGQGLEFLIYFQGNSAPDKSGLPSDRFSAERTGGSVSTLTIQRTQQEDSAVYLCASSFSAGSAEAFFGQGTRLTVV.